This T cell receptor (beta chain) was retrieved from a study of a mutant IDH1 vaccine in newly diagnosed glioma. Here immunoSEQ multiplex PCR was the method, and the copy in TCRdb shows in-frame clones only, minus some. The sample holds some 48,000 clones, less than 80% seen once. Time point of the sample: week 35, safety follow-up. The investigators gave 300 ug of mutant IDH1 20-mer peptide in each vaccine dose, together with topical imiquimod. Every donor had a new WHO grade 3 or 4 astrocytoma that was IDH1-mutant, with loss of nuclear ATRX. The germline V gene encodes CDR1 SGHDT and CDR2 YYEEEE. This CDR3 spans 15 amino acids. To note about this clone: The antigen remains undetermined.

The TCR originated in a man aged 40-49 years with glioma. The genes are TRBV5-6 and TRBJ2-5; TRBD2 matches at 8 bases. The J call may be mistaken, given a closer DNA end match to TRBJ2-7. The sample was PBMCs, taken from a glioma patient whose treatment included an IDH1 peptide vaccine. The CDR3 DNA follows: TGTGCCAGCAGCTTCCCGGGACTAGTTGGCTACGAGCAGTACTTC. Translation: CASSFPGLVGYEQYF.